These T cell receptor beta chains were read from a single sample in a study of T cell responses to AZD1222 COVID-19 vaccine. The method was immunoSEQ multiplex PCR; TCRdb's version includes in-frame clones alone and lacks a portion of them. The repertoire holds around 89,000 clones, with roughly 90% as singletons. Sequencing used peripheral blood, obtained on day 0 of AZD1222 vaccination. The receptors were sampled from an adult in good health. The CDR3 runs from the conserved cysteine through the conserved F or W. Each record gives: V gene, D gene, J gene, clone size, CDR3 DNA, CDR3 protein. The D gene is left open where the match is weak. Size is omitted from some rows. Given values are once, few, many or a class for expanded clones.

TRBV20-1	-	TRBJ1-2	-	TGCAGTGCTAGTTATGACGGGCAGCTTGTTGGCTACACCTTC	CSASYDGQLVGYTF
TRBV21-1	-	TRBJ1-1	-	TGTGCCAGCAGCAAACCACGGGAAAGGACCACTGAAGCTTTCTTT	CASSKPRERTTEAFF
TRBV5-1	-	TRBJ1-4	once	TGCGCCAGCAGCTTGGGAGACAGGGAAAAACTGTTTTTT	CASSLGDREKLFF
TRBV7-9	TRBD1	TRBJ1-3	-	TGTGCCAGCAAGGTCCAGGGGGACACCATATATTTT	CASKVQGDTIYF
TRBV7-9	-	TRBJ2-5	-	TGTGCCAGCAGCCCGGGGACTGTAGGAGGAGAGACCCAGTACTTC	CASSPGTVGGETQYF
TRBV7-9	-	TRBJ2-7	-	TGTGCCAGCAGCTTAGGAGACAGGAGCGGCGAGCAGTACTTC	CASSLGDRSGEQYF
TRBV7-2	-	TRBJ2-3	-	TGTGCCAGCAGCTTAGTGACAGGCACAGATACGCAGTATTTT	CASSLVTGTDTQYF
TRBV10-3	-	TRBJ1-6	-	TGTGCCATCCCGGGACTCTATAATTCACCCCTCCACTTT	CAIPGLYNSPLHF
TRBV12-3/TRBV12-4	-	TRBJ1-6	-	TGTGCCAGCAGTTCGGGAGGCTCACCCCTCCACTTT	CASSSGGSPLHF
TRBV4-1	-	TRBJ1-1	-	TGCGCCAGCAGCCAGGTAGGGGCACTGAACACTGAAGCTTTCTTT	CASSQVGALNTEAFF
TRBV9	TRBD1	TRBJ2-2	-	TGTGCCAGCAGCGCCGGGACAGGGGGCTTCGGGGAGCTGTTTTTT	CASSAGTGGFGELFF
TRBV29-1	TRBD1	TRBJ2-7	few	TGCAGCACATCCGGGACAGGGGGACCCGAGCAGTACTTC	CSTSGTGGPEQYF
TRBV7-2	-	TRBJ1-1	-	TGTGCCAGCAGCTTAGGGGGAGGCGGCCTGAACACTGAAGCTTTCTTT	CASSLGGGGLNTEAFF
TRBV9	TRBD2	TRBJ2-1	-	TGTGCCAGCAGTTTTAGCGGGACGAGCTCCTACAATGAGCAGTTCTTC	CASSFSGTSSYNEQFF
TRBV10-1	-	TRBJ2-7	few	TGCGCCAGCATAGCCCCCGACAGGGCGGGAGAGCAGTACTTC	CASIAPDRAGEQYF
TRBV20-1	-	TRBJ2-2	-	TGCAGTGCTAGTGGGGATGTCGGGGAGCTGTTTTTT	CSASGDVGELFF
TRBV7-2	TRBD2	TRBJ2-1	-	TGTGCCAGCAGCTTAGTGCTAGCGGGGGGACCCTACAATGAGCAGTTCTTC	CASSLVLAGGPYNEQFF
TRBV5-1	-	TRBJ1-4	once	TGCGCCAGCAGCTTGGAAGCAACTAATGAAAAACTGTTTTTT	CASSLEATNEKLFF
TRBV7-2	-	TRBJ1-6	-	TGTGCCAGCAGCCCACAGGGAGGCGAATCACCCCTCCACTTT	CASSPQGGESPLHF
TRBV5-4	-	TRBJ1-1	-	TGTGCCAGCAGCTTGGCCGGGGGACAGAACACTGAAGCTTTCTTT	CASSLAGGQNTEAFF
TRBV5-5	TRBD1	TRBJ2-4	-	TGTGCCAGCAGCTTGGGACAGGGGGCCAACATTCAGTACTTC	CASSLGQGANIQYF
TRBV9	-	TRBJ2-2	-	TGTGCCAGCAGCGATCCTTCGGGCCCGAACACCGGGGAGCTGTTTTTT	CASSDPSGPNTGELFF
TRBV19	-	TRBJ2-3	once	TGTGCCAGTAGTATTGGGGCAGGGGATACGCAGTATTTT	CASSIGAGDTQYF
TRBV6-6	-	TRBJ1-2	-	TGTGCCAGTTCAGGGGAAGGCTACACCTTC	CASSGEGYTF
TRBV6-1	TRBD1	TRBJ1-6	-	TGTGCCAGCAGGGAAGGGGGCGCCCGGAATTCACCCCTCCACTTT	CASREGGARNSPLHF
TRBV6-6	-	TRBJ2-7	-	TGTGCCAGCAGTTACCCCCGGGGGTTGGTCGCGGAGCAGTACTTC	CASSYPRGLVAEQYF
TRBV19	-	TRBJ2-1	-	TGTGCCAGTCGCCCCTCGGGGAGTGAGCAGTTCTTC	CASRPSGSEQFF
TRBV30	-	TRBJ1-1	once	TGTGCCCGCCCAGACACTGAAGCTTTCTTT	CARPDTEAFF
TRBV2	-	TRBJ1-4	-	TGTGCCAGCAGGAGTGAAAAACTGTTTTTT	CASRSEKLFF
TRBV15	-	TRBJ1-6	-	TGTGCCACCAGCAGAGATCCGGGAGACCTCTATAATTCACCCCTCCACTTT	CATSRDPGDLYNSPLHF
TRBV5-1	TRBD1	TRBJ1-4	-	TGCGCCAGCAGCTTTTTAGGGACAGGAGGCGAAAAACTGTTTTTT	CASSFLGTGGEKLFF
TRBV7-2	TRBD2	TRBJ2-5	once	TGTGCCAGCAGCGCCACCGGGACTAGCTGGGAGACCCAGTACTTC	CASSATGTSWETQYF
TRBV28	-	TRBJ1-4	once	TGTGCCAGCAGTTCAATGGTTGAAATTAATGAAAAACTGTTTTTT	CASSSMVEINEKLFF
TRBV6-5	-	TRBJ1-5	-	TGTGCCAGCAGTTACTCCGGGACATTGAATCAGCCCCAGCATTTT	CASSYSGTLNQPQHF
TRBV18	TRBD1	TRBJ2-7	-	TGTGCCAGCTCACCACGGGACAGGGGAGTCTACGAGCAGTACTTC	CASSPRDRGVYEQYF
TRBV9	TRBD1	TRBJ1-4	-	TGTGCCAGCAGCGTAGATTTAGGACAGGGGGATGAAAAACTGTTTTTT	CASSVDLGQGDEKLFF
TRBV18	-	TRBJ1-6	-	TGTGCCAGCACCGGCCAGAGCTCCTATAATTCACCCCTCCACTTT	CASTGQSSYNSPLHF
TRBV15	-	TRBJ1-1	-	TGTGCCACCAGCAGAGCTAGTCCGGGGCTTTGGGCTTTCTTT	CATSRASPGLWAFF
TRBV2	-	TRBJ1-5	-	TGTGCCAGCAGTGACAGACAGACGATCAATCAGCCCCAGCATTTT	CASSDRQTINQPQHF
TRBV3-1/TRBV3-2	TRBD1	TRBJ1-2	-	TGTGCCAGCAGCCACCTTACAGGGGGCGATGGCTACACCTTC	CASSHLTGGDGYTF
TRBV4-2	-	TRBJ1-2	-	TGTGCCAGCAGCCAAGATCAGGGCAGAAACTATGGCTACACCTTC	CASSQDQGRNYGYTF
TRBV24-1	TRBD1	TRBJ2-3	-	TGTGCCACCAGTGATACAGGGGACAGGTACCCGAGGGAGGATACGCAGTATTTT	CATSDTGDRYPREDTQYF
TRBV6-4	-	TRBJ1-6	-	TGTGCCAGCAGTACCGGGAGCGGCCCTGGGGGTAATTCACCCCTCCACTTT	CASSTGSGPGGNSPLHF
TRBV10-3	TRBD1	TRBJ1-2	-	TGTGCCTCCCGCACAGGGGGCCAGGATGGCTACACCTTC	CASRTGGQDGYTF
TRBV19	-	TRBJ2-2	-	TGTGCAAGTAGGGGGGGCCACAACACCGGGGAGCTGTTTTTT	CASRGGHNTGELFF
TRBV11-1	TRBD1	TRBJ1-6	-	TGTGCCAGCAGCCTCCGGGACAGGGTTAATTCACCCCTCCACTTT	CASSLRDRVNSPLHF
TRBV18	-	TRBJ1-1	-	TGTGCCAGCTCACCACTGGCCGGGAACACTGAAGCTTTCTTT	CASSPLAGNTEAFF
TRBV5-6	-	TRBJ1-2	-	TGTGCCAGCAGCCGTCGCGGGGGGCTTCGGAACTATGGCTACACCTTC	CASSRRGGLRNYGYTF
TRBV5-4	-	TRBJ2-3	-	TGTGCCAGCAGCTCCCCGGGGGTAGATACGCAGTATTTT	CASSSPGVDTQYF
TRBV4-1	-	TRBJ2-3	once	TGCGCCAGCAGCCAAGTCTGGGATCCCACAGATACGCAGTATTTT	CASSQVWDPTDTQYF
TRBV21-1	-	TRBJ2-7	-	TGTGCCAGCAGCAGGGGCCTTTCAGGGAACGTCTCCTACGAGCAGTACTTC	CASSRGLSGNVSYEQYF
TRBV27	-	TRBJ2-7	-	TGTGCCAGCAGTTGGGGCCATGGCGGCTCCTACGAGCAGTACTTC	CASSWGHGGSYEQYF
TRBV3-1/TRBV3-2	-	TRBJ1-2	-	TGTGCCAGCAGCCCCCAAGCTAACTATGGCTACACCTTC	CASSPQANYGYTF